Following are 19 T cell receptor beta chains from one sample sequenced in a study of cytotoxic CD8 clonotypes in ibrutinib-treated CLL (dated by TCRdb to the early 2020s). This specimen's time point label, per the study, means: around 25 months on ibrutinib. The library was made by the immunoSEQ multiplex PCR assay. Imported from immuneACCESS, the table was reduced by TCRdb to in-frame sequences with V and J called. These copies leave out some clones; in studies compared against another copy, an unresolved V gene accounts for under half, and the cause of the remainder is not known. The sample contains 150,000 to 200,000 clones, about 84% of them found a single time. 3.5% to 5.5% of the sample belongs to the ten largest clones. Source: PBMCs, taken after 24 months of ibrutinib treatment. These receptors all stem from a human donor with chronic lymphocytic leukemia.

The chain's CDR3 is CASSQGRNTEAFF. The CDR3 DNA sequence: TGCGCCAGCAGCCAAGGAAGGAACACTGAAGCTTTCTTT. The chain is built from TRBV4-3 and TRBJ1-1; D is unclear. The CDR3 has 13 residues. Looked up from germline, CDR1 is LGHNA and CDR2 is YSLEER. Trimming removed 1 base from V and 1 base from J, with 4 bases in between.

This sequence joins TRBV19 and TRBJ2-1; 10 bases match TRBD2. CDR1 and CDR2 from the germline V gene are LNHDA and SQIVND (reference sequence). The CDR3 sequence is 14 residues long. The trim removed 3 bases at V and 5 bases at J, leaving 1 base unmatched. CDR3 amino acids: CASSISGGHNEQFF. CDR3 DNA: TGTGCCAGTAGTATTAGCGGGGGGCACAATGAGCAGTTCTTC.

The V and J genes are TRBV18 and TRBJ1-2; 8 bases align to TRBD1. V dropped 3 bases and J dropped 1; count of bases not matched to a gene: 10. Germline-derived CDR1 and CDR2 are KGHSH and LQKENI. The CDR3 totals 17 residues. The DNA for the CDR3 is TGTGCCAGCTCACCCTCCGGGACAGGTCTTATTAACTATGGCTACACCTTC. It yields the protein CASSPSGTGLINYGYTF.

The CDR3 DNA is TGCGCCAGCAATTCGATTATCGGGGGGACGAGAAGCACAGATACGCAGTATTTT. Translation gives CASNSIIGGTRSTDTQYF. V usage is TRBV5-1 and J usage is TRBJ2-3; 7 nucleotides agree with TRBD2. CDR1 SGHRS and CDR2 YFSETQ come from the germline V gene. The CDR3 loop spans 18 amino acids. The trim removed 6 bases at V and 0 bases at J, leaving 16 bases unmatched.

About this clone: Other DNA sequences in the sample encode the same CDR3. This rearrangement joins TRBV5-1 to TRBJ2-1; 13 nucleotides line up with TRBD2. The CDR3 covers 17 residues. Trimming took 4 bases from V and 0 from J; bases not matched to a gene: 4. Germline CDR1 SGHRS, CDR2 YFSETQ. The CDR3 here is CASSAGTSGASYNEQFF. The CDR3 DNA is TGCGCCAGCAGCGCCGGGACTAGCGGGGCCTCCTACAATGAGCAGTTCTTC.

This sequence joins TRBV29-1 and TRBJ1-4; TRBD1 might be the D (6 bases). Looked up from germline, CDR1 is SQVTM and CDR2 is ANQGSEA. Trimming left V 3 bases short and J 0 bases short, with 11 bases between. The CDR3 runs to 15 residues. The CDR3 DNA reads as TGCAGCGTTGACTTGACAGGAGCAACTAATGAAAAACTGTTTTTT. Translation gives CSVDLTGATNEKLFF.

The J gene is TRBJ1-4, the V gene TRBV2; maybe TRBD1 (6 bases). Trimming took off 1 base at V and 6 bases at J, with 12 bases between the two ends. CDR3 length equals 15 residues. Germline loops: CDR1 SNHLY, CDR2 FYNNEI. The CDR3 spells CASSEVRGQDEKLFF. CDR3 sequence (DNA): TGTGCCAGCAGTGAAGTCCGGGGGCAGGATGAAAAACTGTTTTTT.

CDR3 sequence: CASSSRLGTEAFF. The DNA of the CDR3 is TGTGCCAGCAGCTCCCGACTGGGAACTGAAGCTTTCTTT. The chain recombines TRBV9 with TRBJ1-1; no definite D call. The CDR3 extends over 13 amino acids. V lost 4 bases to trimming and J lost 5 bases, with 12 bases between them. The V gene's germline CDR1 is SGDLS and CDR2 YYNGEE. Looking up the rest from reference TRBV9 and TRBJ1-1 gives the full variable domain: DSGVTQTPKHLITATGQRVTLRCSPRSGDLSVYWYQQSLDQGLQFLIQYYNGEERAKGNILERFSAQQFPDLHSELNLSSLELGDSALYFCASSSRLGTEAFFGQGTRLTVV.

The chain employs TRBV9 and TRBJ2-2; 7 positions match TRBD2. Germline V lookup: CDR1 SGDLS, CDR2 YYNGEE. CDR3 length: 15 residues. The V and J ends lost 2 bases and 4 bases, in that order; junction bases with no gene match: 5. CDR3 coding DNA: TGTGCCAGCAGCGTTGGGAGGGACGGCACCGGGGAGCTGTTTTTT. It is translated as CASSVGRDGTGELFF.

The CDR3 DNA reads TGTGCCAGCAGATTTACGGGGACTGAAGCTTTCTTT. This sequence encodes CASRFTGTEAFF. V and J are TRBV7-9 and TRBJ1-1, with unresolved D. Looked up from germline, CDR1 is SEHNR and CDR2 is FQNEAQ (reference sequence). Trimming took 6 bases from V and 5 from J, leaving 10 bases between them. The CDR3 has 12 amino acids.

The rearrangement joins TRBV7-2 to TRBJ1-1, with D perhaps matching TRBD1 (6 bases). The CDR3 loop spans 15 amino acids. V was pared by 1 base and J by 4 bases, with 13 bases between. Per germline, CDR1 SGHTA and CDR2 FQGNSA. The DNA of the CDR3 is TGTGCCAGCAGCTTAGTATTTGACAGGAGCACTGAAGCTTTCTTT. Its protein product is CASSLVFDRSTEAFF.

This clone has just a few counts. The CDR3 nucleotides read TGTGCCAGCAGCTTAGAGGTAGTTGAAAAACTGTTTTTT. It codes for CASSLEVVEKLFF. The chain employs TRBV7-9 and TRBJ1-4; D remains ambiguous. Germline lookup yields CDR1 SEHNR and CDR2 FQNEAQ (reference sequence). This CDR3 is built from 13 residues. Trimming took off 1 base at V and 7 bases at J, with 7 bases between the two ends.

The chain couples TRBV6-5 to TRBJ1-4; no definite D call. The ends were cut back, 8 bases at V and 7 bases at J, with 11 bases in the middle. CDR3 length equals 12 residues. CDR1 and CDR2 (germline): MNHEY, SVGAGI. The CDR3 DNA is TGTGCCAGCGGAGGACGGCGTGAAAAACTGTTTTTT. This gives the protein CASGGRREKLFF.

This chain links TRBV7-2 with TRBJ1-2; D remains unclear. From germline, CDR1 is SGHTA and CDR2 FQGNSA. This CDR3 has 13 amino acids. Trimming removed 5 bases at V and 7 bases at J, with 14 bases between. CDR3 sequence: CASSLSEVGGYTF. The CDR3 DNA follows: TGTGCCAGCAGCCTCTCGGAGGTCGGTGGCTACACCTTC.

This chain joins TRBV6-1 and TRBJ2-7, with D hard to call. V gave up 0 bases and J gave up 2 bases, with 11 bases separating them. Germline assignment: CDR1 MNHNS and CDR2 SASEGT. The CDR3 sequence is 15 residues long. DNA of the CDR3: TGTGCCAGCAGTGAAGCCGCCTACAGCCCCTACGAGCAGTACTTC. It encodes CASSEAAYSPYEQYF.

This clone has only one observation. The chain couples TRBV2 to TRBJ2-3; tentative D call: TRBD1 (5 bases). Germline CDR1 reads SNHLY; CDR2 reads FYNNEI. The CDR3 consists of 12 residues. V was trimmed by 6 bases and J by 3 bases, leaving 7 bases between them. The CDR3: CASSQGTDTQYF. Written as DNA, the CDR3 is TGTGCCAGCAGCCAGGGAACAGATACGCAGTATTTT.

The J gene is TRBJ2-7, the V gene TRBV5-1; the D call may be TRBD1 or TRBD2 (7 bases each). Trimming removed 4 bases at V and 6 bases at J, with 17 bases between. CDR1 is SGHRS and CDR2 is YFSETQ in the germline V gene. There are 14 residues in the CDR3. The CDR3 bases are TGCGCCAGCAGCGTGCAGGGGGGGTATTCCGAGCAGTACTTC. Protein product: CASSVQGGYSEQYF.

This chain joins TRBV5-6 and TRBJ2-1; D is possibly TRBD2 (6 bases). Trimming shortened V by 1 base and J by 5 bases, and 19 bases separated the two germline ends. The germline CDR1 and CDR2 sequences are SGHDT and YYEEEE. CDR3 length: 17 residues. The CDR3: CASSLTPRGMRDNEQFF. The CDR3 bases are TGTGCCAGCAGCTTGACCCCGCGGGGTATGAGGGACAATGAGCAGTTCTTC.

DNA of the CDR3: TGTGCCAGTACCGGACCCCTTCGGCTCCTTGAAGCTTTCTTT. Protein product: CASTGPLRLLEAFF. This rearrangement joins TRBV19 to TRBJ1-1, with no clear D. V lost 7 bases and J lost 7, with 19 bases in between. The CDR3 runs 14 residues. CDR1 LNHDA and CDR2 SQIVND come from the germline V gene (reference sequence).